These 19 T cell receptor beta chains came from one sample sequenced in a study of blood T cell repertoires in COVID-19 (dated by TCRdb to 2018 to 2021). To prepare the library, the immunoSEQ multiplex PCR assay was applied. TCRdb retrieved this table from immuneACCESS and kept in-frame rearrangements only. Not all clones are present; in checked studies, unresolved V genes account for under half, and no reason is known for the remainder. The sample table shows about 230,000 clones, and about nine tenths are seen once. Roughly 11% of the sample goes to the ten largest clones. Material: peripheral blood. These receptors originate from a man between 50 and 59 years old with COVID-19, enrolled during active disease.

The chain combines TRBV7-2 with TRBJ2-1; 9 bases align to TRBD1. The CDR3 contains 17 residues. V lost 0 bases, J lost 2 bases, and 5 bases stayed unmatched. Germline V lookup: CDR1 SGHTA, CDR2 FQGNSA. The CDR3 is CASSLALGQGTYNEQFF. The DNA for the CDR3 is TGTGCCAGCAGCTTAGCCTTGGGACAGGGTACCTACAATGAGCAGTTCTTC. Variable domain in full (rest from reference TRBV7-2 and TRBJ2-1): GAGVSQSPSNKVTEKGKDVELRCDPISGHTALYWYRQSLGQGLEFLIYFQGNSAPDKSGLPSDRFSAERTGGSVSTLTIQRTQQEDSAVYLCASSLALGQGTYNEQFFGPGTRLTVL.

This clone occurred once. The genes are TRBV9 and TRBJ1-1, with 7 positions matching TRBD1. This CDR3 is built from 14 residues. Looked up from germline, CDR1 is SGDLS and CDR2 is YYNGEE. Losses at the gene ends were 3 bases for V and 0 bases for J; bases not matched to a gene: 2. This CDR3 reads CASSGGTVNTEAFF. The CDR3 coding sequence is TGTGCCAGCAGCGGAGGGACAGTGAACACTGAAGCTTTCTTT.

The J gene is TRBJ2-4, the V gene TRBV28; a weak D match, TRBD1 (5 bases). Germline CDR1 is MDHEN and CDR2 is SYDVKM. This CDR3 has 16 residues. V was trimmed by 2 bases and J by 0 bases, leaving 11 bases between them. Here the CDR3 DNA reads TGTGCCAGCAGTTTACCGGACAAGGGAGCCAAAAACATTCAGTACTTC. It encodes CASSLPDKGAKNIQYF.

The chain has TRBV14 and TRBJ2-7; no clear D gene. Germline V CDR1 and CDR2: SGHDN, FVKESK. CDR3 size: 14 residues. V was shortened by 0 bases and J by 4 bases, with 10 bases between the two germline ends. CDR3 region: CASSQDFGFYEQYF. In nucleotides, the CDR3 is TGTGCCAGCAGCCAAGATTTCGGGTTTTACGAGCAGTACTTC.

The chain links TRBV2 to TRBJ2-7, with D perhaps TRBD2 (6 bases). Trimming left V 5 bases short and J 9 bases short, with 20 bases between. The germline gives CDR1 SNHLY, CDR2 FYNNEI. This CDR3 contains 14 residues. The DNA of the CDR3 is TGTGCCAGCAGTAAGGGGTTAGGGACTCAGGGGCAGTACTTC. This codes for CASSKGLGTQGQYF.

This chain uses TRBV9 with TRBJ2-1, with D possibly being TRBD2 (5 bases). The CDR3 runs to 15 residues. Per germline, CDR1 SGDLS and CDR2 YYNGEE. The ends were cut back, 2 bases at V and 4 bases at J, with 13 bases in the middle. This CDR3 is CASSVSGIVYNEQFF. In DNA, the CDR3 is TGTGCCAGCAGCGTTTCCGGGATCGTGTACAATGAGCAGTTCTTC.

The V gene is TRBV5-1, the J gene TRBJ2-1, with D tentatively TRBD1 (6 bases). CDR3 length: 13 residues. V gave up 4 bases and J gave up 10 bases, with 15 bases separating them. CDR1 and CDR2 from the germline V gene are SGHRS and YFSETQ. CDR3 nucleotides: TGCGCCAGCAGCGTATACAGGGACGGGGAGCAGTTCTTC. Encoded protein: CASSVYRDGEQFF.

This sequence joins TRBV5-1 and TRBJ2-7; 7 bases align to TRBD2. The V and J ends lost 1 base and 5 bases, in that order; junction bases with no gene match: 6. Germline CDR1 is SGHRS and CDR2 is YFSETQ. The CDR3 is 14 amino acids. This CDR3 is CASSLPGTKNEQYF. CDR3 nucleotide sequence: TGCGCCAGCAGCTTGCCCGGGACTAAGAACGAGCAGTACTTC.

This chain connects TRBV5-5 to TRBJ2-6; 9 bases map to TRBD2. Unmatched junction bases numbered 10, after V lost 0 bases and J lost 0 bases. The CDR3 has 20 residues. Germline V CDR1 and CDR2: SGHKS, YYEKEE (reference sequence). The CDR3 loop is CASSLEGSRAGGSGANVLTF. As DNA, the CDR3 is TGTGCCAGCAGCTTGGAGGGTTCTAGAGCGGGGGGCTCTGGGGCCAACGTCCTGACTTTC.

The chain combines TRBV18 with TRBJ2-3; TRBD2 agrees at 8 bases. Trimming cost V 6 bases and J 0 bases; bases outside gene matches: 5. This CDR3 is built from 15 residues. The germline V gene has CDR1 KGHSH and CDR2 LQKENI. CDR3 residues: CASSPGGASTDTQYF. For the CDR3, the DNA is TGTGCCAGCTCCCCGGGGGGGGCGAGCACAGATACGCAGTATTTT.

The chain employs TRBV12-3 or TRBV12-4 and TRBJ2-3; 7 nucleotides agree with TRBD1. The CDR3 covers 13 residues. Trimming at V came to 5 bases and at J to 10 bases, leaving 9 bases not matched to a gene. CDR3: CASSETGSGAQYF. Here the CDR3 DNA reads TGTGCCAGCAGTGAGACAGGGTCGGGTGCGCAGTATTTT.

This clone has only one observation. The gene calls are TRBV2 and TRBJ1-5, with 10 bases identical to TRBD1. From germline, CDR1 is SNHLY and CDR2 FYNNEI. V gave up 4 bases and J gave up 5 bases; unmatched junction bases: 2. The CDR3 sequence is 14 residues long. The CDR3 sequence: CASSGGTGDQPQHF. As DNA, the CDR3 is TGTGCCAGCAGTGGGGGGACAGGGGATCAGCCCCAGCATTTT. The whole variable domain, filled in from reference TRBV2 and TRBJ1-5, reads EPEVTQTPSHQVTQMGQEVILRCVPISNHLYFYWYRQILGQKVEFLVSFYNNEISEKSEIFDDQFSVERPDGSNFTLKIRSTKLEDSAMYFCASSGGTGDQPQHFGDGTRLSIL.

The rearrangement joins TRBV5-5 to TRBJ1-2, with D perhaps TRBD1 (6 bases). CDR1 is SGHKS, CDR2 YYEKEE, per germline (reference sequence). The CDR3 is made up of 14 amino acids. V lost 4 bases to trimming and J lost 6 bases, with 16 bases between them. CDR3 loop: CASSRGAGIDGYTF. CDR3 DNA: TGTGCCAGCAGCCGGGGGGCAGGGATTGATGGCTACACCTTC.

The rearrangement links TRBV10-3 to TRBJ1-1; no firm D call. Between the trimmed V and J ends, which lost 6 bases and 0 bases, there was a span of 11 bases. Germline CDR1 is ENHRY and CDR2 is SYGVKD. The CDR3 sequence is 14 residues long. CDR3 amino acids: CAIRSGGLNTEAFF. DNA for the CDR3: TGTGCCATCAGAAGTGGAGGGCTGAACACTGAAGCTTTCTTT.

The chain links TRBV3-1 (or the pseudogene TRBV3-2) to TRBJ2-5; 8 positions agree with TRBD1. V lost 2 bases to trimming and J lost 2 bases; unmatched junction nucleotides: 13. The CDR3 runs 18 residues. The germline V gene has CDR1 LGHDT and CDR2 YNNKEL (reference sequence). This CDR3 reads CASSQKQIGQGSQETQYF. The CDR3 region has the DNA TGTGCCAGCAGCCAAAAACAAATCGGACAGGGTTCTCAAGAGACCCAGTACTTC.

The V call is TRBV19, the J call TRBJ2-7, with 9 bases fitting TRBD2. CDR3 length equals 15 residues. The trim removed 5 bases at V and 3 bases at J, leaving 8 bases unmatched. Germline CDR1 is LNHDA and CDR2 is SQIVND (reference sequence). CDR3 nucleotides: TGTGCCAGTAGTGTGACTAGCGGAAGGAACTACGAGCAGTACTTC. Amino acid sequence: CASSVTSGRNYEQYF.

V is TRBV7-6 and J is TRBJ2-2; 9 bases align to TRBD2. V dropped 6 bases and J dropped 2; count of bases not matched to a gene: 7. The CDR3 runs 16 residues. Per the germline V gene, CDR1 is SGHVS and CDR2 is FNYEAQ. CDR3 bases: TGTGCCAGCAGTTTGAGTAGCGGGGGAAACACCGGGGAGCTGTTTTTT. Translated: CASSLSSGGNTGELFF.

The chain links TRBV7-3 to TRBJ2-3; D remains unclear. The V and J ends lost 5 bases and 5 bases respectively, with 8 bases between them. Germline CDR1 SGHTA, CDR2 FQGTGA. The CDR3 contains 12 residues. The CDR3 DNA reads TGTGCCAGCAGCGACAATGGAGATACGCAGTATTTT. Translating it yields CASSDNGDTQYF.

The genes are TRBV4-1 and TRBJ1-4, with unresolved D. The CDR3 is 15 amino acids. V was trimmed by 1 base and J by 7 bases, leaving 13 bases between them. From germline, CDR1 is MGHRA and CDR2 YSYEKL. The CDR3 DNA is TGCGCCAGCAGCCAAGTCACCCTCGGGAGTGAAAAACTGTTTTTT. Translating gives CASSQVTLGSEKLFF.